The present TCR beta chain was sequenced within a study of blood T cell repertoires in COVID-19. Germline V gene lookup returns CDR1 GTSNPN and CDR2 SVGIG (reference sequence). Trimming took off 2 bases at V and 5 bases at J, with 6 bases between the two ends. The CDR3 covers 11 residues. Measured with immunoSEQ multiplex PCR; TCRdb has only the in-frame clones, and not every one. The profile covers about 310,000 clones, with roughly 84% appearing a single time and 1% taken by the ten largest. The chain carries TRBV30 and TRBJ2-5; D is undetermined. This TCR came from a man aged 50-60 years with active or convalescent COVID-19. Input material: peripheral blood. CDR3 in DNA: TGTGCCTGGAGTACTATGGAGACCCAGTACTTC. It codes for CAWSTMETQYF. Variable domain in full (rest from reference TRBV30 and TRBJ2-5): SQTIHQWPATLVQPVGSPLSLECTVEGTSNPNLYWYRQAAGRGLQLLFYSVGIGQISSEVPQNLSASRPQDRQFILSSKKLLLSDSGFYLCAWSTMETQYFGPGTRLLVL.